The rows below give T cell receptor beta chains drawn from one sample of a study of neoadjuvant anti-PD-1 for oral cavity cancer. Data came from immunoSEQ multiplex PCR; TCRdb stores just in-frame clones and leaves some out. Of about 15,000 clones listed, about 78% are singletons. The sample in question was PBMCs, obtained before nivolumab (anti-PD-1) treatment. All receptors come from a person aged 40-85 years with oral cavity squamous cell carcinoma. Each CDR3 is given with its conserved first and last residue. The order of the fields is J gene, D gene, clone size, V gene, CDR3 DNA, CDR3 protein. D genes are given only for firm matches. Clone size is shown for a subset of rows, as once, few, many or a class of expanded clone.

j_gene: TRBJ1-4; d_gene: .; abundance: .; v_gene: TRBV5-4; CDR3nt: TGTGCCAGCAGCTTACGACAGACCCCTGGAAAACTGTTTTTT; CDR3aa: CASSLRQTPGKLFF
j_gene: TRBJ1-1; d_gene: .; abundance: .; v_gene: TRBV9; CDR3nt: TGTGCCAGCAGCGTAGGAGGGGAGGAAACTGAAGCTTTCTTT; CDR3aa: CASSVGGEETEAFF
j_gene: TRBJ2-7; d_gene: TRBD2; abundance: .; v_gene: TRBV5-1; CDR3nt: TGCGCCAGCGCTGCCACCGGGCTAGCGGGGGGGAGCTCCTACGAGCAGTACTTC; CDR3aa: CASAATGLAGGSSYEQYF
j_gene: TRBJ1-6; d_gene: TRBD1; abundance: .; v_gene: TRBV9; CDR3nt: TGTGCCAGCAGCCCTGGACAGGGGAGGGGTAATTCACCCCTCCACTTT; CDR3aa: CASSPGQGRGNSPLHF
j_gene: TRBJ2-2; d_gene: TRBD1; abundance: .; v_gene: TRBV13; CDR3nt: TGTGCCAGCAGCCCAGGGGGCTGGGCCGGGGAGCTGTTTTTT; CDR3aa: CASSPGGWAGELFF
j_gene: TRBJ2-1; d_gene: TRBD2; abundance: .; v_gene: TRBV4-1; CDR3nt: TGCGCCAGCAGCCAAGGTTTAGCTCTAGCGGGGCTCTCCTACAATGAGCAGTTCTTC; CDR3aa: CASSQGLALAGLSYNEQFF
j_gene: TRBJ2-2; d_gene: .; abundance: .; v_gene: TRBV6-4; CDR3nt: TGTGCCAGCAGCGGCGGAGGGAACACCGGGGAGCTGTTTTTT; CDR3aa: CASSGGGNTGELFF
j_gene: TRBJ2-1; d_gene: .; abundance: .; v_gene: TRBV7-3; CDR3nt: TGTGCCAGCAGCTCCGGGGGACCTCAATACAATGAGCAGTTCTTC; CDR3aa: CASSSGGPQYNEQFF
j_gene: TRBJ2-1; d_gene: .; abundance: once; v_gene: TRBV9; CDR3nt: TGTGCCAGCAGCGTAGAATCGACGGGCGGAGGGCCATCTGGGTATGAGCAGTTCTTC; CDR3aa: CASSVESTGGGPSGYEQFF
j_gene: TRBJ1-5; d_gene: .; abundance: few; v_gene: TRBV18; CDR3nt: TGTGCCAGCTCACCCCAAGACAATAGCAATCAGCCCCAGCATTTT; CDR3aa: CASSPQDNSNQPQHF
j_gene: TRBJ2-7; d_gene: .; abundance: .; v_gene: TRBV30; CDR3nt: TGTGCCGGGTCTAGCTCCTACGAGCAGTACTTC; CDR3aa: CAGSSSYEQYF
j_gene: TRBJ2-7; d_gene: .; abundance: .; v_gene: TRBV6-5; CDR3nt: TGTGCCAGCAGTTTTCGGGGATCCTACGAGCAGTACTTC; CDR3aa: CASSFRGSYEQYF
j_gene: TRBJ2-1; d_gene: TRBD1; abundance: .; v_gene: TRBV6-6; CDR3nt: TGTGCCAGCAGTTCGGACAGGGTGGGGTACAATGAGCAGTTCTTC; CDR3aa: CASSSDRVGYNEQFF
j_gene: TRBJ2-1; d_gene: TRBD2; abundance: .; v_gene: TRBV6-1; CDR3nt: TGTGCCAGCAGTGAAAGGGGATTCGGGACTAGTACAGATGAGCAGTTCTTC; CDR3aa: CASSERGFGTSTDEQFF
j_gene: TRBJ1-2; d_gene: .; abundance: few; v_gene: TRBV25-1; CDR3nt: TGTGCCAGCAGTGTTGAGGGGACGTCAAACTATGGCTACACCTTC; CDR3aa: CASSVEGTSNYGYTF
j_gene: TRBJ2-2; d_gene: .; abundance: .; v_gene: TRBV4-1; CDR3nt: TGCGCCAGCGCGACGAACACTTTTTACAGCACGAACACCGGGGAGCTGTTTTTT; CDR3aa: CASATNTFYSTNTGELFF
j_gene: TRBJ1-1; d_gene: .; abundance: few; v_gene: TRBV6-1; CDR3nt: TGTGCCAGCAGTCCAGGGATGAACACTGAAGCTTTCTTT; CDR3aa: CASSPGMNTEAFF
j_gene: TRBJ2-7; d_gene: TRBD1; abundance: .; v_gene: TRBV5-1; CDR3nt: TGCGCCAGCAGTCCGGACAGGGGTAGCTACGAGCAGTACTTC; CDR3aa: CASSPDRGSYEQYF
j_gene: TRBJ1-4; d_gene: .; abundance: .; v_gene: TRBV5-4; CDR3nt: TGTGCCAGCAGCCTCGGGTATGGTCGTGAAAAACTGTTTTTT; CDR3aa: CASSLGYGREKLFF
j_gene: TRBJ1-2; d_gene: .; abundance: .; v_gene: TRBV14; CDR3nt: TGTGCCAGCAGCCAGGGCTTGCGGGGGGCGCGTTCCTATGGCTACACCTTC; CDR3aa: CASSQGLRGARSYGYTF
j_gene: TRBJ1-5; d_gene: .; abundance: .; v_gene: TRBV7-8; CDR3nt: TGTGCCAGCAGCTTAGAGGTCATAGGGGGTGGCAATCAGCCCCAGCATTTT; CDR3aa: CASSLEVIGGGNQPQHF
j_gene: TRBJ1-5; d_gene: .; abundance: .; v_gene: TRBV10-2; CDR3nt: TGCGCCAGCAGTGAGATCCGTGGCAATCAGCCCCAGCATTTT; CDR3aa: CASSEIRGNQPQHF
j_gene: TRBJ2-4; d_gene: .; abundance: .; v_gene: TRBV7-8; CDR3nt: TGTGCCAGCAGCTTAGCTGGGGGGTGGACGGCGCGGCGCATTCAGTACTTC; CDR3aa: CASSLAGGWTARRIQYF
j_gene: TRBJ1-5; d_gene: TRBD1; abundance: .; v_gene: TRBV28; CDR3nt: TGTGCCAGCAGTTTAATGACAGGGGGCATTCAGCCCCAGCATTTT; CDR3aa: CASSLMTGGIQPQHF
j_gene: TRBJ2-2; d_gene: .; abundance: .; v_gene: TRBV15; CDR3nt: TGTGCCACCAGCAGAGAAGTCGGGGAGCTGTTTTTT; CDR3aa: CATSREVGELFF
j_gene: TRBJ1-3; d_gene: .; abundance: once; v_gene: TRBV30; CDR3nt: TGTGCCTGGAGTGTACAGGGTGGAAACACCATATATTTT; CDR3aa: CAWSVQGGNTIYF
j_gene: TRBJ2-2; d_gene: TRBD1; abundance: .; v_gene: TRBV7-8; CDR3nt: TGTGCCAGCAGCGGGTACAGGGGGCGAACCGGGGAGCTGTTTTTT; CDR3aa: CASSGYRGRTGELFF
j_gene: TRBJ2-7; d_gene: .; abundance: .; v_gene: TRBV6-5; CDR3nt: TGTGCCAGCAGTTCCGTCCGATACGAGCAGTACTTC; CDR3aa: CASSSVRYEQYF
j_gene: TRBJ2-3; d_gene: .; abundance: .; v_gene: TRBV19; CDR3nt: TGTGCCAGTAGTATCTCCCCGCAGGGTCGGACAGATACGCAGTATTTT; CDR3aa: CASSISPQGRTDTQYF
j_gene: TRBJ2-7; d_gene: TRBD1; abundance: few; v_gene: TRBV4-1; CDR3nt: TGCGCCAGCAGCCGTCCGGGACAGGGGACCGAGCAGTACTTC; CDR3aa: CASSRPGQGTEQYF
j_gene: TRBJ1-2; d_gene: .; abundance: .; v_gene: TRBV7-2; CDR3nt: TGTGCCAGCAGCTTTGAAACGGGGGGGTATGGCTACACCTTC; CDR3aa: CASSFETGGYGYTF
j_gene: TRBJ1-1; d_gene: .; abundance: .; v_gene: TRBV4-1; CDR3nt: TGCGCCAGCAGCCTGACATGGTTGATGAACACTGAAGCTTTCTTT; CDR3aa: CASSLTWLMNTEAFF
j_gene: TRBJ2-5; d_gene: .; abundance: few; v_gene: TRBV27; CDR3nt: TGTGCCAGCAAATCGGGGGGACAGGCCATACAAGAGACCCAGTACTTC; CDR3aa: CASKSGGQAIQETQYF
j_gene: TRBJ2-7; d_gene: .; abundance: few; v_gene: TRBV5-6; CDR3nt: TGTGCCAGCAGCCTAGGATCCGGGGGAGGCGAGCAGTACTTC; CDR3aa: CASSLGSGGGEQYF
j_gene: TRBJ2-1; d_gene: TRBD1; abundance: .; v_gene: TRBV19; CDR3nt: TGTGCCAGTAGACCCGGGACAGGGTTCAATGAGCAGTTCTTC; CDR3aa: CASRPGTGFNEQFF
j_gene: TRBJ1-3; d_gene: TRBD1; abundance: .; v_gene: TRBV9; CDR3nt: TGTGCCAGCAGCCCCGAGGGACAGGCGTTTGGAAACACCATATATTTT; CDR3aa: CASSPEGQAFGNTIYF
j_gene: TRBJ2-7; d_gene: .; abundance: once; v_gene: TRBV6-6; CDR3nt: TGTGCCAGCAGTGACCGGGGACTGATTACGATAAGTCGGTACTTC; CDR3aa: CASSDRGLITISRYF